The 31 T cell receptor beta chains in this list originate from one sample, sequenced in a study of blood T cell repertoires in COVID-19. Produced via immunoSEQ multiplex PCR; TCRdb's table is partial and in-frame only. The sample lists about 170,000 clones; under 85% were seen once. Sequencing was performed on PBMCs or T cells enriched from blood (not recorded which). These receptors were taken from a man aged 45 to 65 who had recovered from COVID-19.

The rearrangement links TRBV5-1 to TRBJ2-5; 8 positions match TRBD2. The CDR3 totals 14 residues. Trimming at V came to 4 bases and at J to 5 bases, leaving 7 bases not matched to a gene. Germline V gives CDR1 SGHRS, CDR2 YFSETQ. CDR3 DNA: TGCGCCAGCAGCCCCGGGGGGGGAAGGGAGACCCAGTACTTC. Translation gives CASSPGGGRETQYF. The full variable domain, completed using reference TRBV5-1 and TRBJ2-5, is KAGVTQTPRYLIKTRGQQVTLSCSPISGHRSVSWYQQTPGQGLQFLFEYFSETQRNKGNFPGRFSGRQFSNSRSEMNVSTLELGDSALYLCASSPGGGRETQYFGPGTRLLVL.

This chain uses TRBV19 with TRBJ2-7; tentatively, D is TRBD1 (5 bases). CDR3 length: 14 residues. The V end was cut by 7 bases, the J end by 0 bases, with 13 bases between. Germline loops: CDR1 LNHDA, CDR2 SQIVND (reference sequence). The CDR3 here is CASMDKASSYEQYF. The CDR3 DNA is TGTGCCAGTATGGACAAGGCCTCCTCCTACGAGCAGTACTTC.

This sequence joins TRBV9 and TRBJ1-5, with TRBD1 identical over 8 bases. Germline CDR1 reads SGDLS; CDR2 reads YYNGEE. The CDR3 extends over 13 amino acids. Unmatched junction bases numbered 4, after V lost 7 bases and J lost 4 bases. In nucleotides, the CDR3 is TGTGCCAGCGGTGACAGGGGTAATCAGCCCCAGCATTTT. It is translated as CASGDRGNQPQHF.

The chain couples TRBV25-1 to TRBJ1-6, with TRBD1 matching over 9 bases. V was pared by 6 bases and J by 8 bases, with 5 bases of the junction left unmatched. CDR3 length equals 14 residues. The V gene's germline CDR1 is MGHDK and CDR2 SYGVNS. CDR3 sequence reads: CASRATGGDSPLHF. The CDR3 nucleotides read TGTGCCAGCAGAGCAACAGGGGGCGATTCACCCCTCCACTTT.

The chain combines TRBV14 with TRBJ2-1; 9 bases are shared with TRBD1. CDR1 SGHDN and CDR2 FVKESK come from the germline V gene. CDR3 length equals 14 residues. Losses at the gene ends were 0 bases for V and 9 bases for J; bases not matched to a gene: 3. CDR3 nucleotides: TGTGCCAGCAGCCAAGACGGGACAGGGACTGAGCAGTTCTTC. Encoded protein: CASSQDGTGTEQFF.

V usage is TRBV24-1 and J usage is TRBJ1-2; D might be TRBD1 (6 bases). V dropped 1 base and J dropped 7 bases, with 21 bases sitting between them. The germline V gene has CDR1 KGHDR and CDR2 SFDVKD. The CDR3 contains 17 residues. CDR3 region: CATSDLVWGQGRGGYTF. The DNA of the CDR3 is TGTGCCACCAGTGATTTAGTATGGGGGCAGGGTCGGGGTGGCTACACCTTC.

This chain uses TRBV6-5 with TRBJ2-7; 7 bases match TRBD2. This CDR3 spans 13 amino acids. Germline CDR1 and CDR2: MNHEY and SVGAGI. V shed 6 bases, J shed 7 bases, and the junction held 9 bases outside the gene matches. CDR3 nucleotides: TGTGCCAGCAGCCTCGTTCGGGGGGTTGAGCAGTACTTC. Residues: CASSLVRGVEQYF.

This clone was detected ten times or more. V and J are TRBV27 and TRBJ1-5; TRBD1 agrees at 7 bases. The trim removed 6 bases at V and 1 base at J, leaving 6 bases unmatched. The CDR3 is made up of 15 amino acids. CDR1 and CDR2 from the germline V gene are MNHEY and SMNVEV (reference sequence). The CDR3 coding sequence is TGTGCCAGCAGATCAGACAGGGAAAGCAATCAGCCCCAGCATTTT. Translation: CASRSDRESNQPQHF.

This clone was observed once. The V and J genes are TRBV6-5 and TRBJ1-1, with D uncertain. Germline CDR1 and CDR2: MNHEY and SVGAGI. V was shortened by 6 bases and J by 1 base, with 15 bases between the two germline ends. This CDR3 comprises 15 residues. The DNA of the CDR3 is TGTGCCAGCAGCTCCTTGGGCCTGGGGAACACTGAAGCTTTCTTT. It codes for CASSSLGLGNTEAFF.

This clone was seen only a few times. CDR3 bases: TGTGCCACCAGCACCTATCCCGGGGGGACTGAAGCTTTCTTT. Amino acids: CATSTYPGGTEAFF. This chain joins TRBV15 and TRBJ1-1, with D tentatively TRBD1 (5 bases). Germline V CDR1 and CDR2: LNHNV, YYDKDF (reference sequence). With 4 bases removed from V and 5 bases from J, the gap between germline ends came to 14 bases. The CDR3 contains 14 residues.

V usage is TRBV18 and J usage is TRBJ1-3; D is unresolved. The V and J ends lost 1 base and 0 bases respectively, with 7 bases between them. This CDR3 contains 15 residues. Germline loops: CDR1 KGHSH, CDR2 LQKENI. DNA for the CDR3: TGTGCCAGCTCACCACAGAGCAACTCTGGAAACACCATATATTTT. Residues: CASSPQSNSGNTIYF.

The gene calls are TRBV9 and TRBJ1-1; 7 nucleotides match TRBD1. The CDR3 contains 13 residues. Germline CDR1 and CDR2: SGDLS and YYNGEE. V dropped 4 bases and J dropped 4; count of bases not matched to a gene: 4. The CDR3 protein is CASSRGGFTEAFF. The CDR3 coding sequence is TGTGCCAGCAGCCGAGGGGGCTTCACTGAAGCTTTCTTT.

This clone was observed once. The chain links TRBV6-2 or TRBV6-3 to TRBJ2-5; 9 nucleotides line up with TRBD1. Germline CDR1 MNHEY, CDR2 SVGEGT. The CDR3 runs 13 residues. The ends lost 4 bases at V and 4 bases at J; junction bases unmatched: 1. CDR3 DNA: TGTGCCAGCAGTTGGACAGGGGTAGAGACCCAGTACTTC. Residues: CASSWTGVETQYF.

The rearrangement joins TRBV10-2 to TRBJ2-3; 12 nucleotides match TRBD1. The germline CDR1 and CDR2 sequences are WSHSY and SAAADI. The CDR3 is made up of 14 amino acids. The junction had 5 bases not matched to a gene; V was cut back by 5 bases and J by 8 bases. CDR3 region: CASSRGQGAGTQYF. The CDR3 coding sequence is TGCGCCAGCAGTAGGGGACAGGGGGCTGGTACGCAGTATTTT.

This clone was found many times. CDR3 nucleotides: TGTGCCAGCAGTGACTCCCGAGCTAGCGCATCTGAGCAGTTCTTC. As protein: CASSDSRASASEQFF. V gene TRBV6-4 combines with J gene TRBJ2-1; D is possibly TRBD2 (6 bases). Per germline, CDR1 MRHNA and CDR2 SNTAGT. V dropped 0 bases and J dropped 9 bases, with 15 bases sitting between them. The CDR3 loop spans 15 amino acids.

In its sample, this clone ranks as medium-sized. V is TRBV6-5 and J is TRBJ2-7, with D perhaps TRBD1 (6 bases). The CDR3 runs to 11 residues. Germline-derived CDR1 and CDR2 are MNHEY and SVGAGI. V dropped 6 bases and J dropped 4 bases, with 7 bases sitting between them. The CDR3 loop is CASRQGYEQYF. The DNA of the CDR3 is TGTGCCAGCAGACAGGGATACGAGCAGTACTTC.

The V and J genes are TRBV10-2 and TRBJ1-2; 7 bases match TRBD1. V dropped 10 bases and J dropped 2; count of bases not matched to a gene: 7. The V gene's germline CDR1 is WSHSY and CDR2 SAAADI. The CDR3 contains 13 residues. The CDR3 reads CATKAGGNYGYTF. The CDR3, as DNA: TGCGCCACCAAGGCAGGGGGAAACTATGGCTACACCTTC.

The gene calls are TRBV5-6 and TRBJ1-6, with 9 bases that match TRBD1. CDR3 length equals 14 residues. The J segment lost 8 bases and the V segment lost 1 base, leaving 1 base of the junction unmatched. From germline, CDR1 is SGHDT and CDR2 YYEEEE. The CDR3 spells CASSLTGGDSPLHF. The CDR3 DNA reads TGTGCCAGCAGCTTGACAGGGGGCGATTCACCCCTCCACTTT.

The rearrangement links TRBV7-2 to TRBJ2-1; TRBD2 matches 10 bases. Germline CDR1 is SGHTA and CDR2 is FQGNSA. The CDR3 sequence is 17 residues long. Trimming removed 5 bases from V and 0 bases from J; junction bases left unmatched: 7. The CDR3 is CASSRTSGGSSYNEQFF. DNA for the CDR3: TGTGCCAGCAGCCGGACTAGCGGCGGCAGCTCCTACAATGAGCAGTTCTTC.

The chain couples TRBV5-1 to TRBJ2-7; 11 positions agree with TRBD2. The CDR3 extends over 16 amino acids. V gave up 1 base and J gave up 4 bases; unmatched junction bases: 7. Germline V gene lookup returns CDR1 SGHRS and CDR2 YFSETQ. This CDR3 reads CASSLTSGGRGYEQYF. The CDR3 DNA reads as TGCGCCAGCAGCTTGACTAGCGGGGGCCGAGGGTACGAGCAGTACTTC.

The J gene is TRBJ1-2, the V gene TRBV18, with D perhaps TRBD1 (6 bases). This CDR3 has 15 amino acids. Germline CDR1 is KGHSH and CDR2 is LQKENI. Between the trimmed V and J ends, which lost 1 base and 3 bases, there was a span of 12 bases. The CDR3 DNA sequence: TGTGCCAGCTCACCACTCGGGGGGCCCTACTATGGCTACACCTTC. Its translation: CASSPLGGPYYGYTF.

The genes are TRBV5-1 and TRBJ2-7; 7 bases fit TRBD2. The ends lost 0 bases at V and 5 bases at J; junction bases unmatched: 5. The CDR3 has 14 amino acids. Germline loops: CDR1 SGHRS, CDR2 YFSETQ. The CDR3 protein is CASSLGTSADEQYF. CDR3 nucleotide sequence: TGCGCCAGCAGCTTGGGGACTAGTGCCGACGAGCAGTACTTC. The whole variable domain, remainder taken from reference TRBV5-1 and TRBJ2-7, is KAGVTQTPRYLIKTRGQQVTLSCSPISGHRSVSWYQQTPGQGLQFLFEYFSETQRNKGNFPGRFSGRQFSNSRSEMNVSTLELGDSALYLCASSLGTSADEQYFGPGTRLTVT.

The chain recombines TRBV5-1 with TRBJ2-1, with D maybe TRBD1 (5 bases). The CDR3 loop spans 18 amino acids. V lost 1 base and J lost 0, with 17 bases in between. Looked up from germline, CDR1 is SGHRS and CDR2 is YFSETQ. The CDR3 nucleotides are TGCGCCAGCAGCTTGCCGCAGCAGGGTCGTGGCTCCTACAATGAGCAGTTCTTC. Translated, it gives CASSLPQQGRGSYNEQFF.

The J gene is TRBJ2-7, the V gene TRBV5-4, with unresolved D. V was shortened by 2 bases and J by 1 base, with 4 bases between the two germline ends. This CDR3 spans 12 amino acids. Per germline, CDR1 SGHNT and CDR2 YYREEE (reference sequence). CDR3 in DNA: TGTGCCAGCAGCTTCAATTCCTACGAGCAGTACTTC. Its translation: CASSFNSYEQYF.

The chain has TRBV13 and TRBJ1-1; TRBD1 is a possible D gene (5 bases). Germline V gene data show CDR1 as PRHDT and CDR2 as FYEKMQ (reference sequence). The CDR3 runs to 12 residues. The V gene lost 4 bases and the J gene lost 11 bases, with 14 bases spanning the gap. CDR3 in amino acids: CASSSPGETAFF. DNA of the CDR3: TGTGCCAGCAGCTCTCCGGGGGAAACGGCTTTCTTT. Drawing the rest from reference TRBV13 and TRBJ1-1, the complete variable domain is AAGVIQSPRHLIKEKRETATLKCYPIPRHDTVYWYQQGPGQDPQFLISFYEKMQSDKGSIPDRFSAQQFSDYHSELNMSSLELGDSALYFCASSSPGETAFFGQGTRLTVV.

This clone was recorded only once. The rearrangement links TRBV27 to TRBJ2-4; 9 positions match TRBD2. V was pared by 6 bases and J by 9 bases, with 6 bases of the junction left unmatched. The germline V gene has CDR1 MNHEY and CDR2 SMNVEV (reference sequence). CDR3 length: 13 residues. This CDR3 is CASRFAGGRIQYF. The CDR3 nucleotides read TGTGCCAGCAGGTTTGCGGGGGGGCGCATTCAGTACTTC.

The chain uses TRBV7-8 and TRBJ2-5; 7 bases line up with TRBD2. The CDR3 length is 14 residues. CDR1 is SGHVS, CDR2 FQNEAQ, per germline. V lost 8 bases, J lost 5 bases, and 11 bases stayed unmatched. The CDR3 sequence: CASSKLGRAETQYF. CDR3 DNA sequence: TGTGCCAGCTCCAAACTTGGGAGGGCGGAGACCCAGTACTTC.

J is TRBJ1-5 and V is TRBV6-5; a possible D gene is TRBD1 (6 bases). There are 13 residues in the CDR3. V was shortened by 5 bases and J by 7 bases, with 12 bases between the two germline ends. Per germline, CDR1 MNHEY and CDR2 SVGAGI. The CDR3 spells CASSIQGNQPQHF. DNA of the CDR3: TGTGCCAGCAGTATACAGGGAAACCAGCCCCAGCATTTT.

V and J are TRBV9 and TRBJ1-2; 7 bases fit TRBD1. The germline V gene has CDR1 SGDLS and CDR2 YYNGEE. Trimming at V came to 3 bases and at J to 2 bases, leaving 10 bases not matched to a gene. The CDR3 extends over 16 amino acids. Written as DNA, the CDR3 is TGTGCCAGCAGCGCCCCCGACAGGGTACCGAACTATGGCTACACCTTC. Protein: CASSAPDRVPNYGYTF.

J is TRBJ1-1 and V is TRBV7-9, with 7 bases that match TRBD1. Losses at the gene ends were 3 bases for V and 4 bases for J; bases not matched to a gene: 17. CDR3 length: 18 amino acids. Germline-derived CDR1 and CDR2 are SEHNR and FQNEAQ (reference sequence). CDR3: CASSLGGDRVIGGTEAFF. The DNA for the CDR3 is TGTGCCAGCAGCTTGGGCGGAGACAGGGTGATCGGAGGCACTGAAGCTTTCTTT.

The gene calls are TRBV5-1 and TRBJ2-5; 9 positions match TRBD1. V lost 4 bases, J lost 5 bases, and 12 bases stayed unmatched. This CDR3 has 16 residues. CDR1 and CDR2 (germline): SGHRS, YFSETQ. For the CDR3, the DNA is TGCGCCAGCAGCGCCACGGGACAGGGTGTTTGGGAGACCCAGTACTTC. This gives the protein CASSATGQGVWETQYF.